These 17 T cell receptor beta chains originate from one sample sequenced in a study of shared clonotypes between healthy human individuals. The method was immunoSEQ multiplex PCR; TCRdb's version includes in-frame clones alone and lacks a portion of them. This sample has hundreds of thousands of clones, with about 96% found just once. As defined, naive CD8 cells were CD45RO-negative and positively selected for CCR7, with terminally differentiated effector memory CD45RA+ cells excluded. Sequencing was done on a sample of naive CD8+ T cells sorted from blood. The receptors derive from a woman in her twenties or thirties in good health.

V usage is TRBV7-9 and J usage is TRBJ1-4; D unresolved. V lost 6 bases, J lost 4 bases, and 15 bases lay in between. The CDR3 is 15 amino acids. Germline V CDR1 and CDR2: SEHNR, FQNEAQ (reference sequence). The CDR3 bases are TGTGCCAGCAGTCCATCAGACATCGTTAATGAAAAACTGTTTTTT. As protein: CASSPSDIVNEKLFF.

The rearrangement links TRBV27 to TRBJ2-3; the match to TRBD2 covers 10 bases. Germline V gives CDR1 MNHEY, CDR2 SMNVEV (reference sequence). V was pared by 8 bases and J by 2 bases, with 10 bases of the junction left unmatched. This CDR3 has 16 residues. This CDR3 reads CASAIISGRHTDTQYF. The CDR3 nucleotides read TGTGCCAGCGCCATCATTAGCGGGAGGCACACAGATACGCAGTATTTT.

The J gene is TRBJ2-1, the V gene TRBV7-8, with 9 positions matching TRBD2. The CDR3 is 16 residues long. V lost 0 bases to trimming and J lost 4 bases; unmatched junction nucleotides: 4. Germline V gene data show CDR1 as SGHVS and CDR2 as FQNEAQ. The CDR3 protein is CASSLANSGRYNEQFF. The CDR3 region has the DNA TGTGCCAGCAGCTTAGCGAATAGCGGGAGATACAATGAGCAGTTCTTC.

The chain couples TRBV27 to TRBJ2-3, with 7 bases matching TRBD1. Germline-derived CDR1 and CDR2 are MNHEY and SMNVEV (reference sequence). The CDR3 contains 15 residues. J lost 2 bases, V lost 1 base, and 3 bases had no gene match. The CDR3: CASSLFDRDTDTQYF. In DNA, the CDR3 is TGTGCCAGCAGTTTATTCGACAGGGACACAGATACGCAGTATTTT.

The chain has TRBV14 and TRBJ1-2; D may be TRBD1 (5 bases). Looked up from germline, CDR1 is SGHDN and CDR2 is FVKESK. V was trimmed by 3 bases and J by 5 bases, leaving 10 bases between them. CDR3 length: 13 amino acids. In DNA form, the CDR3 reads TGTGCCAGCAGCCACGACAGCGTTTATGGCTACACCTTC. This encodes CASSHDSVYGYTF.

The rearrangement links TRBV28 to TRBJ1-1; a possible D gene is TRBD1 (6 bases). The CDR3 is 13 amino acids. Germline loops: CDR1 MDHEN, CDR2 SYDVKM. Trimming removed 3 bases at V and 7 bases at J, with 12 bases between. The CDR3 DNA is TGTGCCAGCAGTTTTGTGGAGGGGGGTGAAGCTTTCTTT. It is translated as CASSFVEGGEAFF.

The gene calls are TRBV28 and TRBJ1-5; D unclear. Germline V gene data show CDR1 as MDHEN and CDR2 as SYDVKM. The V gene lost 1 base and the J gene lost 0 bases, with 10 bases spanning the gap. This CDR3 spans 16 amino acids. The CDR3 DNA follows: TGTGCCAGCAGTTTATTCAGCAGCTATAGCAATCAGCCCCAGCATTTT. Protein sequence: CASSLFSSYSNQPQHF.

A note on this clone: The same CDR3 can be traced to other DNA sequences in this sample. CDR3: CASSLYGSYEQYF. CDR3 bases: TGTGCCAGCAGCTTATACGGGTCCTACGAGCAGTACTTC. The chain joins TRBV13 to TRBJ2-7; D gene unclear. From germline, CDR1 is PRHDT and CDR2 FYEKMQ (reference sequence). V gave up 2 bases and J gave up 1 base, with 6 bases separating them. This CDR3 region has 13 residues. Based on the CDR3 plus reference TRBV13 and TRBJ2-7, the full variable domain is AAGVIQSPRHLIKEKRETATLKCYPIPRHDTVYWYQQGPGQDPQFLISFYEKMQSDKGSIPDRFSAQQFSDYHSELNMSSLELGDSALYFCASSLYGSYEQYFGPGTRLTVT.

The CDR3 DNA reads as TGTGCCAGCAGCCGTCTGGGGGCAGAGGACCAAGAGACCCAGTACTTC. This codes for CASSRLGAEDQETQYF. The chain has TRBV7-8 and TRBJ2-5; D is perhaps TRBD1 (6 bases). The CDR3 has 16 residues. V was trimmed by 5 bases and J by 0 bases, leaving 16 bases between them. Germline assignment: CDR1 SGHVS and CDR2 FQNEAQ. The full variable domain, its missing parts supplied by reference TRBV7-8 and TRBJ2-5, is GAGVSQSPRYKVAKRGQDVALRCDPISGHVSLFWYQQALGQGPEFLTYFQNEAQLDKSGLPSDRFFAERPEGSVSTLKIQRTQQEDSAVYLCASSRLGAEDQETQYFGPGTRLLVL.

In DNA, the CDR3 is TGCGCCAGCAGCTTGGATATCGGTGTCGGCTACGAGCAGTACTTC. Protein product: CASSLDIGVGYEQYF. The chain has TRBV5-1 and TRBJ2-7; D unresolved. CDR1 is SGHRS and CDR2 is YFSETQ in the germline V gene. V lost 0 bases, J lost 3 bases, and 13 bases lay in between. The length of the CDR3 is 15 residues.

The chain links TRBV7-3 to TRBJ1-1, with D unresolved. The germline V gene encodes CDR1 SGHTA and CDR2 FQGTGA. Trimming removed 2 bases at V and 1 base at J, with 5 bases between. The CDR3 has 13 residues. The CDR3 region is CASSLSGNTEAFF. The CDR3 nucleotides read TGTGCCAGCAGCTTATCAGGGAACACTGAAGCTTTCTTT.

This rearrangement joins TRBV6-1 to TRBJ2-7, with 13 nucleotides matching TRBD2. Germline lookup yields CDR1 MNHNS and CDR2 SASEGT. V was pared by 3 bases and J by 2 bases, with 10 bases of the junction left unmatched. This CDR3 comprises 18 residues. CDR3 region: CASSDEPPGTSGAYEQYF. In nucleotides, the CDR3 is TGTGCCAGCAGTGATGAGCCCCCCGGGACTAGCGGGGCCTACGAGCAGTACTTC.

V usage is TRBV7-2 and J usage is TRBJ2-1; TRBD2 agrees at 8 bases. Germline CDR1 reads SGHTA; CDR2 reads FQGNSA. Trimming cost V 5 bases and J 0 bases; bases outside gene matches: 3. CDR3 size: 15 residues. The CDR3 DNA reads as TGTGCCAGCAGCGAACTAGCGGCCTCCTACAATGAGCAGTTCTTC. It yields the protein CASSELAASYNEQFF.

This clone was found once. The rearrangement joins TRBV27 to TRBJ1-3, with TRBD1 as a possible D gene (5 bases). From germline, CDR1 is MNHEY and CDR2 SMNVEV (reference sequence). This CDR3 has 16 residues. V was pared by 2 bases and J by 2 bases, with 13 bases between. The CDR3 region is CASSLAWGGTGNTIYF. The CDR3 DNA follows: TGTGCCAGCAGTTTAGCGTGGGGGGGGACTGGAAACACCATATATTTT.

A word on this clone: Distinct nucleotide sequences in the sample also encode this CDR3. The CDR3 bases are TGTGCCAGCAGTTCCCCCTACAATGAGCAGTTCTTC. Protein product: CASSSPYNEQFF. This chain uses TRBV27 with TRBJ2-1; no definite D call. The germline gives CDR1 MNHEY, CDR2 SMNVEV (reference sequence). This CDR3 is built from 12 residues. The V and J ends lost 4 bases and 2 bases respectively, with 3 bases between them.

V gene TRBV5-1 combines with J gene TRBJ2-1; no clear D. Per germline, CDR1 SGHRS and CDR2 YFSETQ. Between the trimmed V and J ends, which lost 1 base and 9 bases, there was a span of 8 bases. This CDR3 comprises 12 residues. The CDR3 DNA reads as TGCGCCAGCAGCTTGTCGGATAGTGAGCAGTTCTTC. It yields the protein CASSLSDSEQFF.

The chain recombines TRBV4-1 with TRBJ2-5; TRBD1 agrees at 9 bases. Germline assignment: CDR1 MGHRA and CDR2 YSYEKL. The CDR3 runs 16 residues. Losses at the gene ends were 3 bases for V and 5 bases for J; bases not matched to a gene: 10. The CDR3 DNA reads as TGCGCCAGCAGCCACCTAACGGACAGGGGCCGGGAGACCCAGTACTTC. This encodes CASSHLTDRGRETQYF.